This T cell receptor (beta chain) was captured by sequencing in a study of memory CD4+ T cells and cytomegalovirus serostatus. Germline CDR1 SGHTA, CDR2 FQGNSA. The J segment lost 4 bases and the V segment lost 0 bases, leaving 1 base of the junction unmatched. The CDR3 has 14 residues. Produced via immunoSEQ multiplex PCR; TCRdb's table is partial and in-frame only. The sample has about 61,000 clones, 82% seen once. Single viable CD3+CD4+CD8-CD45RO+ cells were sorted as the memory CD4+ T cells. The sequencing sample was made of memory CD4+ T cells from blood. The chain has TRBV7-2 and TRBJ2-7; 9 positions match TRBD2. This receptor was identified in an adult in good health and CMV-seronegative. CDR3 sequence reads: CASSLASGSYEQYF. The CDR3 coding sequence is TGTGCCAGCAGCTTAGCTAGCGGGAGTTACGAGCAGTACTTC. The complete variable domain, with remaining parts taken from reference TRBV7-2 and TRBJ2-7, reads GAGVSQSPSNKVTEKGKDVELRCDPISGHTALYWYRQSLGQGLEFLIYFQGNSAPDKSGLPSDRFSAERTGGSVSTLTIQRTQQEDSAVYLCASSLASGSYEQYFGPGTRLTVT.